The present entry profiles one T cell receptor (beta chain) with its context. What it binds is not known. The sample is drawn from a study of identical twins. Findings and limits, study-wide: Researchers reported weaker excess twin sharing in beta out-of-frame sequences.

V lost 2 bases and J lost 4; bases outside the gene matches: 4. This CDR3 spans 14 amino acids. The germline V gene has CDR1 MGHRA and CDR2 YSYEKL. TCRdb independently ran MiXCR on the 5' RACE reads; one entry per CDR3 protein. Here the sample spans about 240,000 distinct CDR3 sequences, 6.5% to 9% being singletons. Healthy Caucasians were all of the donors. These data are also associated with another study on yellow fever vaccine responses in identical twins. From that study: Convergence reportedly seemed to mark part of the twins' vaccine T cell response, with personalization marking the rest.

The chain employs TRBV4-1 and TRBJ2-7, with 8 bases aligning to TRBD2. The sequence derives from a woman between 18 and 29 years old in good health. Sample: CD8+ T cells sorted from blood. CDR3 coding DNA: TGCGCCAGCAGCCAACAAACGGGGGGGTACGAGCAGTACGTC. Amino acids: CASSQQTGGYEQYV.